This record concerns one TCR beta chain sequence. A modified ARM-PCR protocol with three rounds of nested PCR amplified TCRbeta. One entry per CDR3 protein, called by TCRdb with MiXCR from the multiplex PCR reads. The table lists about 66,000 distinct CDR3 sequences, about three quarters of them singletons, with 28% in the top ten. This sample is part of a study of tumor and adjacent non-tumor tissue in lung cancer. In germline, CDR1 is SQVTM, CDR2 ANQGSEA. There are 13 residues in the CDR3. The V end was cut by 7 bases, the J end by 3 bases, with 16 bases between. No cell sorting was done before RNA was extracted from the tissue.

V and J are TRBV29-1 and TRBJ2-7; D is unresolved. The origin of this receptor is a man aged 60 to 69 with non-small cell lung cancer. The sample was lung tumor tissue. CDR3 sequence: CSDIKTGIYEQYF. The DNA for the CDR3 is TGCAGCGATATTAAGACTGGAATCTACGAGCAGTACTTC.